This is a list of T cell receptor beta chains from one sample in a study of blood T cell repertoires in COVID-19. The protocol was immunoSEQ multiplex PCR, while the TCRdb copy is restricted to in-frame clones and leaves out a portion. The sample lists 200,000 to 250,000 clones; 70% to 90% were seen once. The material sequenced was peripheral blood. The source of these receptors is a man aged 30 to 45 with COVID-19, enrolled during active disease. Each CDR3 is given with its conserved first and last residue. D genes are given only for firm matches. Expanded clones are given a class, and other clones once, few, many or no size at all.

J gene | clone size | D gene | V gene | CDR3 DNA | CDR3 protein
TRBJ1-2 | . | . | TRBV9 | TGTGCCAGCAGCGCTACTACAGGGTACTATGGCTACACCTTC | CASSATTGYYGYTF
TRBJ2-7 | . | . | TRBV7-9 | TGTGCCAGCAGCTTAGAGTCACAGGTGAATGAGCAGTACTTC | CASSLESQVNEQYF
TRBJ2-1 | . | . | TRBV9 | TGTGCCAGCAGCGTTGGAAGCGCGAGCTCCTACAATGAGCAGTTCTTC | CASSVGSASSYNEQFF
TRBJ2-1 | . | TRBD2 | TRBV18 | TGTGCCAGCTCACAGACTAGCGGGAGTTACAATGAGCAGTTCTTC | CASSQTSGSYNEQFF
TRBJ1-6 | . | . | TRBV29-1 | TGCAGCGTTGGACAGGAATATAATTCACCCCTCCACTTT | CSVGQEYNSPLHF
TRBJ2-7 | once | . | TRBV13 | TGTGCCAGCAGCTTAGGGGGGGCTGACGAGCAGTACTTC | CASSLGGADEQYF
TRBJ1-2 | . | TRBD1 | TRBV7-3 | TGTGCCAGCAGCCCAGGGACAGGGGATCGTGGCTACACCTTC | CASSPGTGDRGYTF
TRBJ2-7 | . | . | TRBV6-5 | TGTGCCAGCAGTTACGATCGGCAGGGCTACGAGCAGTACTTC | CASSYDRQGYEQYF
TRBJ2-3 | . | TRBD2 | TRBV28 | TGTGCCAGCAGTTTATCTGCGGGAGGGGGTACAGATACGCAGTATTTT | CASSLSAGGGTDTQYF
TRBJ1-3 | . | . | TRBV2 | TGTGCCAGCAGTGAATCAGGCAGCTCTGGAAACACCATATATTTT | CASSESGSSGNTIYF
TRBJ2-7 | . | TRBD1 | TRBV5-1 | TGCGCCAGCAGCCGGGACAGTCAAACTGGCGAGCAGTACTTC | CASSRDSQTGEQYF
TRBJ2-2 | . | TRBD2 | TRBV7-9 | TGTGCCAGCAGCTCCCCTTACTTGTGGACTAGCGGGAGCAGCGGGGAGCTGTTTTTT | CASSSPYLWTSGSSGELFF
TRBJ1-6 | . | . | TRBV5-4 | TGTGCCACTACTCGGACATTTTCCCCAGGCTCCTATAATTCACCCCTCCACTTT | CATTRTFSPGSYNSPLHF
TRBJ1-2 | . | TRBD1 | TRBV10-3 | TGTGCCATCAGTGAAGGGGGCCAGGTTCCTCCTCCGAACTATGGCTACACCTTC | CAISEGGQVPPPNYGYTF
TRBJ1-6 | few | TRBD1 | TRBV14 | TGTGCCAGCAGCCAAGATACAGGGGGCGTTTCACCCCTCCACTTT | CASSQDTGGVSPLHF
TRBJ1-1 | once | TRBD1 | TRBV7-2 | TGTGCCAGCAGCACGGGACAGGGGGCGGATGAAGCTTTCTTT | CASSTGQGADEAFF
TRBJ1-6 | . | . | TRBV27 | TGTGCCAGCAGTTTATCGCCGAGCTCCTATAATTCACCCCTCCACTTT | CASSLSPSSYNSPLHF
TRBJ2-1 | . | . | TRBV27 | TGTGCCAGCAGTTTAGGGTCAGGGTGGGATGAGCAGTTCTTC | CASSLGSGWDEQFF
TRBJ1-2 | . | TRBD1 | TRBV2 | TGTGCCAGCAGCGGGACAGGGGGAAGAGGGTACACCTTC | CASSGTGGRGYTF
TRBJ1-2 | once | . | TRBV21-1 | TGTGCCAGCAGCATAACGGACAGGGGATTAGGGTATGGCTACACCTTC | CASSITDRGLGYGYTF
TRBJ1-3 | . | . | TRBV9 | TGTGCCAGCAGCATTACAGGGTCACGGTCTGGAAACACCATATATTTT | CASSITGSRSGNTIYF
TRBJ2-7 | . | TRBD1 | TRBV28 | TGTGCCAGCAGTTCCCGCCGGGACAGGGCTAGGTACGAGCAGTACTTC | CASSSRRDRARYEQYF
TRBJ1-5 | once | . | TRBV28 | TGTGCCAGCAAGGTCATGAGGGAATATCAGCCCCAGCATTTT | CASKVMREYQPQHF
TRBJ2-6 | . | TRBD1 | TRBV5-4 | TGTGCCAGCAACCCGGGACAGGGGGCGCGGGGGGCCAACGTCCTGACTTTC | CASNPGQGARGANVLTF
TRBJ1-1 | few | . | TRBV11-3 | TGTGCCAGCAGCTCTGGACAGTTTGGAACTGAAGCTTTCTTT | CASSSGQFGTEAFF
TRBJ2-7 | . | . | TRBV9 | TGTGCCAGCAGCTCGGGACATACGGGTGAGCAGTACTTC | CASSSGHTGEQYF
TRBJ2-4 | . | . | TRBV28 | TGTGCCAGCAGCCCCCAGGGTGGCAAAAACATTCAGTACTTC | CASSPQGGKNIQYF
TRBJ1-4 | few | . | TRBV27 | TGTGCCAGCAGTTCCCTCTGGGGGGTTGCAACTAATGAAAAACTGTTTTTT | CASSSLWGVATNEKLFF